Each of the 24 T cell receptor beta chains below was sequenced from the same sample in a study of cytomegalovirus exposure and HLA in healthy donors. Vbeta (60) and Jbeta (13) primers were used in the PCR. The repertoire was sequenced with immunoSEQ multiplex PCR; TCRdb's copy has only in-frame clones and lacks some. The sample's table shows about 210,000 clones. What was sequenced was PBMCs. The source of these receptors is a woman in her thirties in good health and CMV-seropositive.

The DNA for the CDR3 is TGTGCCAGCAGCCCCCGTTCGGGGGATCGCCAAGAGACCCAGTACTTC. The encoded protein is CASSPRSGDRQETQYF. V and J are TRBV7-6 and TRBJ2-5, with D possibly being TRBD2 (6 bases). The germline V gene encodes CDR1 SGHVS and CDR2 FNYEAQ. The CDR3 has 16 residues. V was shortened by 5 bases and J by 1 base, with 17 bases between the two germline ends.

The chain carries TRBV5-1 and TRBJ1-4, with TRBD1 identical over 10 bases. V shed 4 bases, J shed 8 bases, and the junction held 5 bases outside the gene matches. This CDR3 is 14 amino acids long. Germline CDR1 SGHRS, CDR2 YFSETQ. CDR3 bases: TGCGCCAGCAGCCCTGGACAGGGGGGGGAAAAACTGTTTTTT. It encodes CASSPGQGGEKLFF.

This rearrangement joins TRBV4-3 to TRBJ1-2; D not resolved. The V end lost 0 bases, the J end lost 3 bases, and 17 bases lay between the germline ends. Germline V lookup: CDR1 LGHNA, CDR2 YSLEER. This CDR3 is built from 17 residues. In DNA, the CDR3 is TGCGCCAGCAGCCAAGAAGTATCGACGGGATTTCACTATGGCTACACCTTC. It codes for CASSQEVSTGFHYGYTF.

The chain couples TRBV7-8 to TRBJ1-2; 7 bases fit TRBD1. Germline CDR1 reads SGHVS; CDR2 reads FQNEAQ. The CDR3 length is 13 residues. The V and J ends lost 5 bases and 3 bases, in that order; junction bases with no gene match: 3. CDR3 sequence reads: CASSPDRDYGYTF. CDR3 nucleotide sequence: TGTGCCAGCAGCCCCGACAGGGACTATGGCTACACCTTC.

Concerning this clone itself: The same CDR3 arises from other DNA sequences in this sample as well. The CDR3 DNA reads as TGCAGCGTTGCTGTTAACTATGGCTACACCTTC. Translation gives CSVAVNYGYTF. V is TRBV29-1 and J is TRBJ1-2; the D is unclear. The CDR3 is 11 amino acids. V was shortened by 4 bases and J by 1 base, with 4 bases between the two germline ends. Germline CDR1 reads SQVTM; CDR2 reads ANQGSEA.

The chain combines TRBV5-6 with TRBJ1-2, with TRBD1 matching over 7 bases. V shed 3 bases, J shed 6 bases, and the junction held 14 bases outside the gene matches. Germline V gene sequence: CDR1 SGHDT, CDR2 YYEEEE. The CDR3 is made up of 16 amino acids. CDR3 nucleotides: TGTGCCAGCAGCTCTTATCGACAGGGTAGGGAACATGGCTACACCTTC. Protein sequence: CASSSYRQGREHGYTF.

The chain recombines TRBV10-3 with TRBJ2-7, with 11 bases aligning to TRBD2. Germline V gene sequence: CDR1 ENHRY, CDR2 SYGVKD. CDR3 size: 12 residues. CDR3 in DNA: TGTGCGGCGACTAGCGGGATGTACGAGCAGTACTTC. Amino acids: CAATSGMYEQYF.

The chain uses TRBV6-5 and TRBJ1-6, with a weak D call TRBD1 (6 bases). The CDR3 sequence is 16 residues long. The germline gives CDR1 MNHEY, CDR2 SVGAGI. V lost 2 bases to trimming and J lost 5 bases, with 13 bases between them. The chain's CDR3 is CASSYLTQGNNSPLHF. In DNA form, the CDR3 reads TGTGCCAGCAGTTACCTGACGCAGGGGAATAATTCACCCCTCCACTTT.

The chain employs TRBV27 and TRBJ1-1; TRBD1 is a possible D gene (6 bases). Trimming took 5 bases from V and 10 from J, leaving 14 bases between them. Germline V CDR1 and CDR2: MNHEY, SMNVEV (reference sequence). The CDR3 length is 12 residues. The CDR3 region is CASSPDRSGAFF. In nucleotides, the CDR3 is TGTGCCAGCAGTCCAGACAGGTCTGGAGCTTTCTTT.

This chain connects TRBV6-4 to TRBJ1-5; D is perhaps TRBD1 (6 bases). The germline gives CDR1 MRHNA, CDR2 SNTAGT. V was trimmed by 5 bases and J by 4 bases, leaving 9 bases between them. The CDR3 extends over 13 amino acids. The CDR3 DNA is TGTGCCAGCAGTCAGCAGGGGAATCAGCCCCAGCATTTT. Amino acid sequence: CASSQQGNQPQHF.

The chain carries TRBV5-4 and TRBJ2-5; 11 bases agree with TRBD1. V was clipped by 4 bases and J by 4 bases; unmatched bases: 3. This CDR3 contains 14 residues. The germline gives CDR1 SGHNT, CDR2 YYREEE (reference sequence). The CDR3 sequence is CASSQGTGGETQYF. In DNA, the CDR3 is TGTGCCAGCAGCCAAGGGACAGGGGGAGAGACCCAGTACTTC.

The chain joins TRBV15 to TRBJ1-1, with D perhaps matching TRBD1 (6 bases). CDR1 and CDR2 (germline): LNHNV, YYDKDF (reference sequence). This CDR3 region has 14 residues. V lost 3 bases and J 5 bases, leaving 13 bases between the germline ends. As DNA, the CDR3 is TGTGCCACCAGCAGGGGGGCAGGCGGGACTGAAGCTTTCTTT. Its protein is CATSRGAGGTEAFF. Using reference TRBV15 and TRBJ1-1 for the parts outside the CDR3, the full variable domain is DAMVIQNPRYQVTQFGKPVTLSCSQTLNHNVMYWYQQKSSQAPKLLFHYYDKDFNNEADTPDNFQSRRPNTSFCFLDIRSPGLGDTAMYLCATSRGAGGTEAFFGQGTRLTVV.

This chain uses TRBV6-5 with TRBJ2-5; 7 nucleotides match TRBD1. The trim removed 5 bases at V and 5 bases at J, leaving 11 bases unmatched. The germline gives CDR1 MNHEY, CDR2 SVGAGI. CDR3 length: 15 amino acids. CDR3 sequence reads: CASSPTGVLGETQYF. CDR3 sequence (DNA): TGTGCCAGCAGTCCAACAGGGGTTCTAGGGGAGACCCAGTACTTC.

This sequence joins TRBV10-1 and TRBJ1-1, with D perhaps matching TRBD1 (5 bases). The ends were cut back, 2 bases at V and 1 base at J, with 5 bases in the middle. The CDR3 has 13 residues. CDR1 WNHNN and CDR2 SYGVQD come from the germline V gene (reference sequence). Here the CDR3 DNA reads TGCGCCAGCAGTGAGAGGGGGAACACTGAAGCTTTCTTT. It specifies CASSERGNTEAFF.

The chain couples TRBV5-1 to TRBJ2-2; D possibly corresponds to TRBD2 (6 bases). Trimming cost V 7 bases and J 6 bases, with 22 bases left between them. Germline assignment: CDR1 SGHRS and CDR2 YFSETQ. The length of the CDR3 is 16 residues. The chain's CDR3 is CASCLSSGGYAGELFF. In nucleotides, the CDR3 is TGCGCCAGCTGCCTTAGCAGTGGGGGGTACGCCGGGGAGCTGTTTTTT.

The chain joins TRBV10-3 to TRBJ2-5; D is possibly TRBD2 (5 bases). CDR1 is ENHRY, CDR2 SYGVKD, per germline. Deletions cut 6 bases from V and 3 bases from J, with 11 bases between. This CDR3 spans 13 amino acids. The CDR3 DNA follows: TGTGCCATCAGCCCCGGACTGGAAGAGACCCAGTACTTC. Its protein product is CAISPGLEETQYF.

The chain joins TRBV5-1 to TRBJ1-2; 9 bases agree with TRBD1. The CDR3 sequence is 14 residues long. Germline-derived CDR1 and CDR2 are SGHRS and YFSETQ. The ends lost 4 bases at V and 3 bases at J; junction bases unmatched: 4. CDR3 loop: CASSAGQGHYGYTF. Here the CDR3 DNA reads TGCGCCAGCAGCGCCGGACAGGGGCACTATGGCTACACCTTC.

The CDR3, as DNA: TGTGCCAGCAGCCTTAGTTTTGAAGCTTTCTTT. Amino acid sequence: CASSLSFEAFF. The V gene is TRBV7-9, the J gene TRBJ1-1; the D is unclear. Germline lookup yields CDR1 SEHNR and CDR2 FQNEAQ (reference sequence). Trimming removed 5 bases at V and 7 bases at J, with 8 bases between. This CDR3 spans 11 amino acids. Variable domain in full (rest from reference TRBV7-9 and TRBJ1-1): DTGVSQNPRHKITKRGQNVTFRCDPISEHNRLYWYRQTLGQGPEFLTYFQNEAQLEKSRLLSDRFSAERPKGSFSTLEIQRTEQGDSAMYLCASSLSFEAFFGQGTRLTVV.

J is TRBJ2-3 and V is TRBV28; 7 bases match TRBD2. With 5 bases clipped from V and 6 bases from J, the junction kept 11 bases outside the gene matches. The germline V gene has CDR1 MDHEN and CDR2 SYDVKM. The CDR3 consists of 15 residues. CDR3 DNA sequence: TGTGCCAGCAGTGCACCGGGACTACCTCCCGATACGCAGTATTTT. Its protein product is CASSAPGLPPDTQYF. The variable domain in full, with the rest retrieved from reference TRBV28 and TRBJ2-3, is DVKVTQSSRYLVKRTGEKVFLECVQDMDHENMFWYRQDPGLGLRLIYFSYDVKMKEKGDIPEGYSVSREKKERFSLILESASTNQTSMYLCASSAPGLPPDTQYFGPGTRLTVL.

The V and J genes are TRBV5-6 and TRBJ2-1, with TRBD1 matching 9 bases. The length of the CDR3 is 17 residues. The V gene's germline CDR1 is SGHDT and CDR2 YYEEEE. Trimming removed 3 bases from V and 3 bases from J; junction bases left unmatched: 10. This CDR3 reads CASSYSTGTGYYNEQFF. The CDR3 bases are TGTGCCAGCAGCTACTCCACGGGGACAGGGTACTACAATGAGCAGTTCTTC.

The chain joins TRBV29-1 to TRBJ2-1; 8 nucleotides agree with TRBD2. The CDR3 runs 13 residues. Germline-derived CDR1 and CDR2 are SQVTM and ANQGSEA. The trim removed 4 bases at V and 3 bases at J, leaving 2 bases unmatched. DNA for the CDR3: TGCAGCGTTGCGCGGGAGGACTACAATGAGCAGTTCTTC. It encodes CSVAREDYNEQFF.

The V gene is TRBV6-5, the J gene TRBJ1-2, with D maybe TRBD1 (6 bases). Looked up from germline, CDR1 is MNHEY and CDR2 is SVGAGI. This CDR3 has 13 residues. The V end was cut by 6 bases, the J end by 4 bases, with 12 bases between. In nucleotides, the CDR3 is TGTGCCAGCAGCCCCAAGGACAGCTATGGCTACACCTTC. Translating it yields CASSPKDSYGYTF.

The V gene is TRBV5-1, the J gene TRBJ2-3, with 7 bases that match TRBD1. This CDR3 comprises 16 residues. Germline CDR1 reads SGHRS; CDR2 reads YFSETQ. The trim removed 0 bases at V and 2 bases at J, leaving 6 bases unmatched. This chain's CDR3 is CASSLAGTVTTDTQYF. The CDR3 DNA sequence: TGCGCCAGCAGCTTGGCCGGGACAGTAACCACAGATACGCAGTATTTT.

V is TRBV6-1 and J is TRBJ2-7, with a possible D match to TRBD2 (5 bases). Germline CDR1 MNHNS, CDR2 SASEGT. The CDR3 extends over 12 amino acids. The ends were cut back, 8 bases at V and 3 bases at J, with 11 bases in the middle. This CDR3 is CASRTGIYEQYF. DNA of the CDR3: TGTGCCAGCCGGACGGGGATCTACGAGCAGTACTTC.